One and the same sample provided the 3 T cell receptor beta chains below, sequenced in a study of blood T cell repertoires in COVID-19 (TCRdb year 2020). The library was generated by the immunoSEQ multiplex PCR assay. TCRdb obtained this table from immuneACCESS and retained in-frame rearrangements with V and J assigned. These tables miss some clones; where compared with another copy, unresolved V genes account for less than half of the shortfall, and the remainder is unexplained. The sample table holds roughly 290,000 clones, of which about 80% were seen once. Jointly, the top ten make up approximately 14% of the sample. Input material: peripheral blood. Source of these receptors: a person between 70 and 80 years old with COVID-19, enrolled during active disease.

The CDR3 coding sequence is TGTGCCAGCAGCTCTGATAGACAGGGGGAGACCCAGTACTTC. Its protein is CASSSDRQGETQYF. This chain connects TRBV11-3 to TRBJ2-5; 8 nucleotides align to TRBD1. The CDR3 length is 14 residues. V was pared by 4 bases and J by 5 bases, with 6 bases of the junction left unmatched. Germline loops: CDR1 SGHNT, CDR2 YENEEA.

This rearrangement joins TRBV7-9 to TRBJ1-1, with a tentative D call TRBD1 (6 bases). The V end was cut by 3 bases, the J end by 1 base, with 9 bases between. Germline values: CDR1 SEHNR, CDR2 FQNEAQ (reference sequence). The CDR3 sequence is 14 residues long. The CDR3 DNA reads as TGTGCCAGCAGCTTTCTAGGGGGGAACACTGAAGCTTTCTTT. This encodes CASSFLGGNTEAFF.

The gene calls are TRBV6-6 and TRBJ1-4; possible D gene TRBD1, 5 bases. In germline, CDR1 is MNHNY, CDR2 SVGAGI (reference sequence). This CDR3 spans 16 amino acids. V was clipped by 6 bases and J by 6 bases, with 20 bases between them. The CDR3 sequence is CASRPRQGVGYEKLFF. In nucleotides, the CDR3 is TGTGCCAGCAGACCCCGTCAGGGTGTTGGGTATGAAAAACTGTTTTTT.